This T cell receptor (beta chain) stems from a study of OX40 agonist ivuxolimab in advanced cancers. Study information: Earlier anti-PD-1, anti-PD-L1 or anti-CTLA-4 therapy was permitted; about 39% had received some.

Study outcomes and limitations: Among the nonresponders, some also had low normalized T-cell clonal expansion.

As regards this clone: The antigen is undetermined.

Clones were read by immunoSEQ multiplex PCR, and TCRdb kept only the in-frame ones, dropping some. This sample has tens of thousands of clones; about nine tenths occur once, and the top ten carry approximately 0.49%. CDR3 length: 13 residues. Germline V CDR1 and CDR2: MNHEY, SMNVEV (reference sequence). Trimming removed 6 bases from V and 4 bases from J; junction bases left unmatched: 2. The specimen comprised CD4+ or CD8+ T cells sorted from blood, sampled in a trial of the OX40 agonist ivuxolimab. The chain carries TRBV27 and TRBJ2-5, with TRBD2 matching 10 bases. The origin of this receptor is an adult with an advanced solid tumor such as melanoma, head and neck, liver or kidney cancer. CDR3 nucleotides: TGTGCCAGCAGGGGACTAGCGCGAGAGACCCAGTACTTC. It specifies CASRGLARETQYF.